Listed below are T cell receptor beta chains from one sample, sequenced in a study of T cell changes during pregnancy in multiple sclerosis. Measured with immunoSEQ multiplex PCR; TCRdb has only the in-frame clones, and not every one. The table shows about 24,000 clones, with roughly 86% occurring only once. Sequenced material: CD4+ T cells from peripheral blood mononuclear cells, taken in the second trimester of pregnancy. The origin of the receptors is a female donor in good health, enrolled as a control in a pregnancy study. CDR3s include the opening cysteine and the closing phenylalanine or tryptophan. A D gene is named only where the DNA matches it firmly.

>TRBD1|TRBJ1-6|TRBV19
CASSLGQYSPLHF
>.|.|TRBV5-1
CASSFDRYEQYF
>.|TRBJ1-1|TRBV30
CAWSWTRSTEAFF
>TRBD1|TRBJ2-7|TRBV18
CASSPQTGSYEQYF
>.|TRBJ2-2|TRBV21-1
CASSRDRGRGYTGELFF
>.|TRBJ2-5|TRBV7-3
CASSLGPSQETQYF
>TRBD1|TRBJ1-2|TRBV30
CASTGGSAPLIDGYTF
>TRBD1|TRBJ1-2|TRBV6-5
CASSRQGNYGYTF
>.|.|TRBV2
CASSDDRQKREQYF
>.|TRBJ2-1|TRBV19
CASSMGAGARSYNEQFF
>.|TRBJ2-5|TRBV15
CATSRGANAGGEKETQYF
>.|TRBJ1-1|TRBV19
CASSMAGDTTRTAFF
>.|TRBJ1-1|TRBV18
CAGGGQRNTEAFF
>.|TRBJ1-1|TRBV6-1
CASSERLAGVNTEAFF
>.|TRBJ2-7|TRBV6-1
CASSGQGGVSEQYF
>TRBD2|TRBJ2-7|TRBV6-1
CASSVSGTSYEQYF
>.|TRBJ2-5|TRBV9
CASSVGPLGETQYF
>TRBD2|TRBJ2-1|TRBV9
CASTGLAGGSYNEQFF
>.|TRBJ1-1|TRBV27
CASSLVRGGTEAFF
>TRBD1|TRBJ2-2|TRBV11-2
CASSSSGTGRIGELFF
>TRBD1|TRBJ2-5|TRBV5-6
CASSRQGRETQYF